Below are 21 T cell receptor beta chains sequenced from a single sample in a study of blood T cell repertoires in COVID-19. Sequencing was performed with immunoSEQ multiplex PCR; in TCRdb, only in-frame clones are kept and a portion is missing. The sample gives about 110,000 clones, 85% to 90% of which show up once; more than 5% is in the top ten. The sequenced sample was peripheral blood. The origin of the receptors is a woman aged 55-75 years with COVID-19, enrolled during active disease.

This clone has more than one count but fewer than ten. The gene calls are TRBV4-1 and TRBJ2-4; TRBD1 aligns across 9 bases. Trimming took 4 bases from V and 5 from J; bases not matched to a gene: 9. The CDR3 covers 16 residues. Germline V gene lookup returns CDR1 MGHRA and CDR2 YSYEKL. CDR3 loop: CASSRRGQGRENIQYF. The CDR3 DNA sequence: TGCGCCAGCAGCCGGCGGGGACAGGGAAGAGAAAACATTCAGTACTTC.

V gene TRBV18 combines with J gene TRBJ1-1; 7 nucleotides agree with TRBD1. The CDR3 is 14 amino acids. With V trimmed by 4 bases and J by 5 bases, 7 bases remained unmatched. CDR1 and CDR2 from the germline V gene are KGHSH and LQKENI. This chain's CDR3 is CASSRQGGGTEAFF. DNA for the CDR3: TGTGCCAGCTCACGACAGGGAGGAGGAACTGAAGCTTTCTTT.

This chain links TRBV19 with TRBJ2-1; D possibly corresponds to TRBD1 (5 bases). This CDR3 region has 13 residues. Germline CDR1 LNHDA, CDR2 SQIVND (reference sequence). V gave up 5 bases and J gave up 5 bases, with 10 bases separating them. CDR3 region: CASSVQADNEQFF. The CDR3 nucleotides are TGTGCCAGTAGTGTACAGGCCGACAATGAGCAGTTCTTC.

The V gene is TRBV29-1, the J gene TRBJ1-1; tentative D call: TRBD1 (5 bases). V was cut by 4 bases and J by 2 bases, with 11 bases left in between. This CDR3 contains 13 residues. The germline V gene has CDR1 SQVTM and CDR2 ANQGSEA. The CDR3 loop reads CSVGLDINTEAFF. As DNA, the CDR3 is TGCAGCGTTGGTTTGGACATAAACACTGAAGCTTTCTTT.

This rearrangement joins TRBV27 to TRBJ1-6, with TRBD1 matching 7 bases. The CDR3 loop spans 15 amino acids. Germline CDR1 MNHEY, CDR2 SMNVEV (reference sequence). The trim removed 5 bases at V and 8 bases at J, leaving 9 bases unmatched. CDR3 nucleotides: TGTGCCAGCAGTCCAGGTGGGACAGCCCATTCACCCCTCCACTTT. It translates to CASSPGGTAHSPLHF.

This chain connects TRBV27 to TRBJ1-5; D call uncertain. Between the trimmed V and J ends, which lost 10 bases and 4 bases, there was a span of 11 bases. In germline, CDR1 is MNHEY, CDR2 SMNVEV (reference sequence). The CDR3 is 12 amino acids. The CDR3 is CATNFLNQPQHF. Written as DNA, the CDR3 is TGTGCCACCAATTTCCTAAATCAGCCCCAGCATTTT.

This chain connects TRBV11-2 to TRBJ1-4; maybe TRBD1 (5 bases). The germline V and J ends were trimmed by 5 bases and 6 bases, with 16 bases remaining between them. From germline, CDR1 is SGHAT and CDR2 FQNNGV. This CDR3 spans 15 amino acids. CDR3 loop: CASSRGGEGYEKLFF. DNA of the CDR3: TGTGCCAGCAGCCGCGGGGGTGAGGGATATGAAAAACTGTTTTTT.

J is TRBJ1-1 and V is TRBV7-8; D unclear. CDR3 length: 14 residues. Trimming removed 5 bases at V and 1 base at J, with 11 bases between. CDR1 and CDR2 (germline): SGHVS, FQNEAQ. Here the CDR3 DNA reads TGTGCCAGCAGCATTTCGTTGAGGAACACTGAAGCTTTCTTT. The encoded protein is CASSISLRNTEAFF.

This rearrangement joins TRBV6-6 to TRBJ1-1; 7 bases line up with TRBD1. CDR1 and CDR2 from the germline V gene are MNHNY and SVGAGI (reference sequence). Germline trimming cut 2 bases from V and 6 bases from J; bases unmatched to any gene: 12. This CDR3 is built from 16 residues. The CDR3 sequence: CASSYGDSSPSPEAFF. The CDR3 coding sequence is TGTGCCAGCAGTTACGGGGACAGCTCCCCCTCGCCTGAAGCTTTCTTT.

The genes are TRBV7-9 and TRBJ2-5; 7 bases line up with TRBD2. With 2 bases clipped from V and 3 bases from J, the junction kept 9 bases outside the gene matches. The length of the CDR3 is 16 residues. Germline loops: CDR1 SEHNR, CDR2 FQNEAQ (reference sequence). The CDR3, as DNA: TGTGCCAGCAGCTTACTGGGGGGGGATGTGAAAGAGACCCAGTACTTC. Translation gives CASSLLGGDVKETQYF. The variable domain in full, with the rest retrieved from reference TRBV7-9 and TRBJ2-5, is DTGVSQNPRHKITKRGQNVTFRCDPISEHNRLYWYRQTLGQGPEFLTYFQNEAQLEKSRLLSDRFSAERPKGSFSTLEIQRTEQGDSAMYLCASSLLGGDVKETQYFGPGTRLLVL.

In nucleotides, the CDR3 is TGTGCCAGCAGCCCACAGATTAGGGGGCTTGGCTACACCTTC. Amino acids: CASSPQIRGLGYTF. The chain recombines TRBV5-8 with TRBJ1-2; TRBD1 matches 7 bases. The germline gives CDR1 SGHTS, CDR2 YDEGEE. V was clipped by 4 bases and J by 7 bases; unmatched bases: 10. The CDR3 is made up of 14 amino acids.

The chain has TRBV18 and TRBJ2-7, with 9 bases fitting TRBD1. Germline V gene sequence: CDR1 KGHSH, CDR2 LQKENI. Trimming took 2 bases from V and 6 from J; bases not matched to a gene: 8. There are 15 residues in the CDR3. CDR3 in DNA: TGTGCCAGCTCACCATCACGGGACAGGGTCGCCGAGCAGTACTTC. This translates into CASSPSRDRVAEQYF.

The V call is TRBV4-2, the J call TRBJ2-2; TRBD2 matches at 9 bases. The CDR3 has 17 residues. J was trimmed by 4 bases and V by 3 bases; bases with no gene match: 9. The germline CDR1 and CDR2 sequences are LGHNA and YNFKEQ. The CDR3 loop reads CASSQGRRGGGTGELFF. The CDR3 DNA follows: TGTGCCAGCAGCCAGGGGCGGCGGGGGGGCGGCACCGGGGAGCTGTTTTTT.

The chain recombines TRBV4-3 with TRBJ2-2, with 10 bases fitting TRBD2. There are 17 residues in the CDR3. Germline CDR1 LGHNA, CDR2 YSLEER. V gave up 3 bases and J gave up 2 bases; unmatched junction bases: 6. The CDR3 bases are TGCGCCAGCAGCCAGGGATTAGCGGGGGGTAACACCGGGGAGCTGTTTTTT. Its translation: CASSQGLAGGNTGELFF.

The chain has TRBV4-1 and TRBJ2-2; TRBD2 matches at 9 bases. Per germline, CDR1 MGHRA and CDR2 YSYEKL. The length of the CDR3 is 20 residues. Losses at the gene ends were 0 bases for V and 3 bases for J; bases not matched to a gene: 14. The DNA of the CDR3 is TGCGCCAGCAGCCAAGATTGGATCGCGGGGGGGCGGGTTGACACCGGGGAGCTGTTTTTT. It translates to CASSQDWIAGGRVDTGELFF.

CDR3 DNA sequence: TGTGCCAGCAGTGAATACCTAGCGGGGGGGCGGGATACGCAGTATTTT. It specifies CASSEYLAGGRDTQYF. The chain has TRBV25-1 and TRBJ2-3, with 12 bases that match TRBD2. Germline assignment: CDR1 MGHDK and CDR2 SYGVNS. This CDR3 spans 16 amino acids. V shed 0 bases, J shed 6 bases, and the junction held 4 bases outside the gene matches.

This clone came up a few times. V and J are TRBV7-6 and TRBJ2-6; maybe TRBD1 (5 bases). Germline V CDR1 and CDR2: SGHVS, FNYEAQ. Between the trimmed V and J ends, which lost 5 bases and 3 bases, there was a span of 14 bases. The CDR3 runs 16 residues. CDR3 region: CASSAGTGGGANVLTF. For the CDR3, the DNA is TGTGCCAGCAGCGCAGGAACAGGTGGTGGGGCCAACGTCCTGACTTTC.

V gene TRBV18 combines with J gene TRBJ2-1; 13 bases fit TRBD2. V shed 4 bases, J shed 7 bases, and the junction held 7 bases outside the gene matches. There are 16 residues in the CDR3. The germline V gene encodes CDR1 KGHSH and CDR2 LQKENI. CDR3 loop: CASSRKTSGGWNEQFF. The CDR3 nucleotides are TGTGCCAGCTCACGGAAGACTAGCGGGGGGTGGAATGAGCAGTTCTTC.

V and J are TRBV3-1 (or the pseudogene TRBV3-2) and TRBJ1-2; unclear D gene. Trimming removed 1 base from V and 0 bases from J, with 15 bases in between. This CDR3 is 17 amino acids long. In germline, CDR1 is LGHDT, CDR2 YNNKEL (reference sequence). Here the CDR3 reads CASSQGSRAAPNYGYTF. DNA of the CDR3: TGTGCCAGCAGCCAAGGTTCGCGAGCCGCCCCTAACTATGGCTACACCTTC.

This clone was counted once. The V and J genes are TRBV4-3 and TRBJ1-1; tentatively, D is TRBD1 (5 bases). The CDR3 consists of 12 residues. Germline V gene lookup returns CDR1 LGHNA and CDR2 YSLEER. Trimming removed 1 base from V and 11 bases from J, with 11 bases in between. CDR3 region: CASSQGLGGAFF. CDR3 DNA sequence: TGCGCCAGCAGCCAAGGCCTCGGGGGTGCTTTCTTT.

This clone was found a few times. The V call is TRBV5-1, the J call TRBJ2-1, with 8 bases identical to TRBD2. Germline V CDR1 and CDR2: SGHRS, YFSETQ. The CDR3 is 15 amino acids. The J segment lost 5 bases and the V segment lost 4 bases, leaving 8 bases of the junction unmatched. The CDR3 protein is CASSPTSGAHNEQFF. The DNA for the CDR3 is TGCGCCAGCAGCCCTACTAGCGGCGCCCACAATGAGCAGTTCTTC.